The sequence of this TCR beta chain was determined in a study of cytomegalovirus exposure and HLA in healthy donors. PCR employed 60 Vbeta and 13 Jbeta primers. Sequencing used immunoSEQ multiplex PCR; TCRdb keeps in-frame clones, though not all of them. The repertoire holds 150,000 to 200,000 clones, with about four fifths as singletons. Germline lookup yields CDR1 SNHLY and CDR2 FYNNEI. This CDR3 is built from 15 residues. With V trimmed by 6 bases and J by 4 bases, 8 bases remained unmatched. Sequenced: PBMCs. This TCR was recovered from a woman in her 30s in good health and CMV-seropositive. The chain couples TRBV2 to TRBJ2-1, with 8 nucleotides matching TRBD1. The CDR3, as DNA: TGTGCCAGCAGCATTGACAGGGGACCTTACAATGAGCAGTTCTTC. Translating gives CASSIDRGPYNEQFF. Combining the CDR3 with reference TRBV2 and TRBJ2-1 gives the whole variable domain EPEVTQTPSHQVTQMGQEVILRCVPISNHLYFYWYRQILGQKVEFLVSFYNNEISEKSEIFDDQFSVERPDGSNFTLKIRSTKLEDSAMYFCASSIDRGPYNEQFFGPGTRLTVL.